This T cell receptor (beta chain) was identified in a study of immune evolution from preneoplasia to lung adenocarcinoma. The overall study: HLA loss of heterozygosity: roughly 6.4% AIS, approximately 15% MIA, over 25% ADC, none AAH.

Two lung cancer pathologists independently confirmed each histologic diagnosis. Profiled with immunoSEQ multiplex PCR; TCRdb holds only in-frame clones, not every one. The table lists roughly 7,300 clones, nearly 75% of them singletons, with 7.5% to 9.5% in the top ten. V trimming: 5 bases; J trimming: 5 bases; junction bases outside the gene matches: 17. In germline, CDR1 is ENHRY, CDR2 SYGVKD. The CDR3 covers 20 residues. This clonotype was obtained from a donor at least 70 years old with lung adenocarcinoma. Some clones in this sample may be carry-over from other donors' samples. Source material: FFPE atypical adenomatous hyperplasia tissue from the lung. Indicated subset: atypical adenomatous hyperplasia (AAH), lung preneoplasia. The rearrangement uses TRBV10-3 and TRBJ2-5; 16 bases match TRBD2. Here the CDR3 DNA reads TGTGCCATCAGTAAGACTGCGGGACTAGCGGGAGGGGGCGGCCGGGAGACCCAGTACTTC. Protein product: CAISKTAGLAGGGGRETQYF.